This record concerns one TCR beta chain sequence. Its antigen is undetermined. This sample is drawn from a study of monozygotic twins with inflammatory bowel disease. Findings and limits, study-wide: TCRbeta inverse Simpson diversity was decreased in IBD patients versus healthy co-twins. Healthy twins shared more clonotypes with others than IBD patients, most markedly active ones.

The CDR3 is 15 residues long. Germline V gives CDR1 DFQATT, CDR2 SNEGSKA (reference sequence). Starting material for each TCR library was roughly 3,500 ng of total RNA. With about 15 and 9 cycles respectively, two nested PCRs were carried out on TCRalpha and TCRbeta cDNA. TCRdb reprocessed the 5' RACE reads, keeping one entry per CDR3 protein, no DNA. The ten top clones account for approximately 13%, within a sample of about 110,000 distinct CDR3 sequences. The sequencing input was blood. The origin of this receptor is a human donor with ulcerative colitis or Crohn's disease, or a healthy co-twin of an affected twin (not recorded which). The chain combines TRBV20-1 with TRBJ2-1; absent DNA, TCRdb's TRBD2 call cannot be checked. The CDR3 region is CSAPPTVELLWEQFF.